These 29 T cell receptor beta chains share one sample of origin, sequenced in a study of beta chain features in type 1 diabetes. Expressed TCRB transcripts were sequenced because the entire RNA isolate underwent reverse transcription. The method was immunoSEQ multiplex PCR; TCRdb's version includes in-frame clones alone and lacks a portion of them. The table has about 230,000 clones, about 9.3% seen once; the top ten hold under 0.035%. The sample was naive CD4+ T cells from blood. These TCRs come from a young woman in good health.

This chain uses TRBV7-2 with TRBJ1-5; D perhaps matches TRBD1 (5 bases). In germline, CDR1 is SGHTA, CDR2 FQGNSA. This CDR3 region has 19 residues. Trimming stripped 3 bases from V and 7 bases from J, with 28 bases between. The CDR3, as DNA: TGTGCCAGCAGCTTGTCCTCAAAGTGGTCGGGAAGGGGAGGACAGCCCCAGCATTTT. Translation gives CASSLSSKWSGRGGQPQHF.

This clone has only a few counts. The chain employs TRBV5-4 and TRBJ2-7, with D maybe TRBD1 (6 bases). The CDR3 has 17 residues. With 4 bases removed from V and 0 bases from J, the gap between germline ends came to 20 bases. Per the germline V gene, CDR1 is SGHNT and CDR2 is YYREEE (reference sequence). CDR3 DNA: TGTGCCAGCAGCCCGGCAGGGGTCTCCCCGAGCTCCTACGAGCAGTACTTC. It encodes CASSPAGVSPSSYEQYF.

This clone was seen only a few times. This rearrangement joins TRBV6-1 to TRBJ2-1; no clear D. Germline CDR1 and CDR2: MNHNS and SASEGT. V was pared by 2 bases and J by 10 bases, with 15 bases between. This CDR3 comprises 14 residues. The CDR3 sequence is CASSETGQSTEQFF. In DNA form, the CDR3 reads TGTGCCAGCAGTGAAACTGGGCAGAGCACGGAGCAGTTCTTC.

This chain uses TRBV2 with TRBJ2-7, with unresolved D. CDR1 is SNHLY, CDR2 FYNNEI, per germline. The ends were cut back, 7 bases at V and 0 bases at J, with 19 bases in the middle. The CDR3 totals 16 residues. In DNA, the CDR3 is TGTGCCAGCATCCCGAGTATGTGGGCCGACTCCTACGAGCAGTACTTC. It encodes CASIPSMWADSYEQYF.

This clone was counted only a few times. The V and J genes are TRBV5-1 and TRBJ1-2, with D perhaps TRBD1 (6 bases). V was cut by 4 bases and J by 0 bases, with 13 bases left in between. Germline lookup yields CDR1 SGHRS and CDR2 YFSETQ. This CDR3 spans 15 amino acids. CDR3 coding DNA: TGCGCCAGCAGCGACGGACAGCAGTCTAACTATGGCTACACCTTC. Translating it yields CASSDGQQSNYGYTF.

The sample holds a few counts of this clone. V is TRBV9 and J is TRBJ2-3; the D gene is possibly TRBD1 (6 bases). This CDR3 is 15 amino acids long. V dropped 3 bases and J dropped 4 bases, with 15 bases sitting between them. The germline gives CDR1 SGDLS, CDR2 YYNGEE. The CDR3 nucleotides are TGTGCCAGCAGCGCACGACACCGGACAGCAGATACGCAGTATTTT. Its translation: CASSARHRTADTQYF.

This clone was counted at least ten times. V gene TRBV30 combines with J gene TRBJ2-3; a possible D gene is TRBD1 (6 bases). Per the germline V gene, CDR1 is GTSNPN and CDR2 is SVGIG (reference sequence). The CDR3 extends over 13 amino acids. Trimming removed 4 bases at V and 2 bases at J, with 10 bases between. In DNA form, the CDR3 reads TGTGCCTGGACAGGGGCTTCCACAGATACGCAGTATTTT. Encoded protein: CAWTGASTDTQYF.

In this sample, this clone turned up a few times. The chain employs TRBV29-1 and TRBJ2-1; 9 bases line up with TRBD1. From germline, CDR1 is SQVTM and CDR2 ANQGSEA. The CDR3 is 13 residues long. Trimming took 6 bases from V and 7 from J; bases not matched to a gene: 7. CDR3 in DNA: TGCAGCGTGAGAACAGGGGGCATTAATGAGCAGTTCTTC. It codes for CSVRTGGINEQFF.

This chain joins TRBV27 and TRBJ2-1; perhaps TRBD2 as D (6 bases). Trimming took off 2 bases at V and 5 bases at J, with 10 bases between the two ends. From germline, CDR1 is MNHEY and CDR2 SMNVEV (reference sequence). This CDR3 has 14 amino acids. The CDR3 here is CASSLNGGDNEQFF. CDR3 nucleotide sequence: TGTGCCAGCAGTTTAAATGGCGGGGACAATGAGCAGTTCTTC.

This clone has just a few counts. The chain recombines TRBV19 with TRBJ2-4; 12 nucleotides agree with TRBD1. CDR1 and CDR2 from the germline V gene are LNHDA and SQIVND (reference sequence). With 4 bases clipped from V and 0 bases from J, the junction kept 7 bases outside the gene matches. The CDR3 is made up of 18 amino acids. Here the CDR3 reads CASSTPGQGAGAKNIQYF. CDR3 in DNA: TGTGCCAGTAGTACCCCGGGACAGGGGGCAGGAGCCAAAAACATTCAGTACTTC.

This chain connects TRBV5-1 to TRBJ2-1, with D hard to call. CDR1 is SGHRS and CDR2 is YFSETQ in the germline V gene. V lost 0 bases, J lost 0 bases, and 10 bases lay in between. This CDR3 is built from 16 residues. The CDR3 nucleotides are TGCGCCAGCAGCTTGGCGGCAGGAAGCTCCTACAATGAGCAGTTCTTC. Its protein is CASSLAAGSSYNEQFF.

This clone has a handful of counts. This rearrangement joins TRBV18 to TRBJ1-1; TRBD1 is a possible D gene (5 bases). V was trimmed by 2 bases and J by 2 bases, leaving 12 bases between them. The CDR3 is made up of 15 amino acids. Per the germline V gene, CDR1 is KGHSH and CDR2 is LQKENI. Here the CDR3 DNA reads TGTGCCAGCTCACCAGGGGCTGGGGAAAACACTGAAGCTTTCTTT. Residues: CASSPGAGENTEAFF.

This sequence joins TRBV6-1 and TRBJ2-3; 7 bases are a match to TRBD1. The CDR3 has 14 amino acids. Trimming cost V 5 bases and J 1 base; bases outside gene matches: 3. The germline V gene encodes CDR1 MNHNS and CDR2 SASEGT. This CDR3 reads CASSQGDGTDTQYF. The CDR3 DNA reads as TGTGCCAGCAGTCAGGGGGACGGCACAGATACGCAGTATTTT.

The chain employs TRBV7-9 and TRBJ1-2; D is undetermined. The CDR3 has 15 amino acids. The germline V gene encodes CDR1 SEHNR and CDR2 FQNEAQ (reference sequence). The V gene lost 5 bases and the J gene lost 6 bases, with 19 bases spanning the gap. CDR3 in amino acids: CASSQEPAGGDGYTF. The CDR3 nucleotides read TGTGCCAGCAGCCAAGAACCGGCAGGAGGAGATGGCTACACCTTC.

This clone was counted between two and nine times. The chain combines TRBV7-2 with TRBJ1-4; no firm D call. The CDR3 is 13 residues long. Trimming left V 3 bases short and J 12 bases short, with 14 bases between. The germline V gene encodes CDR1 SGHTA and CDR2 FQGNSA. The CDR3 sequence: CASSFLSLGELFF. For the CDR3, the DNA is TGTGCCAGCAGCTTTTTATCACTTGGAGAACTGTTTTTT.

The V and J genes are TRBV5-1 and TRBJ2-7, with TRBD1 identical over 8 bases. Looked up from germline, CDR1 is SGHRS and CDR2 is YFSETQ. The CDR3 spans 14 residues. V was pared by 8 bases and J by 3 bases, with 10 bases of the junction left unmatched. The CDR3 sequence: CARGRQGMCYEQYF. For the CDR3, the DNA is TGCGCCAGAGGGAGACAGGGGATGTGCTACGAGCAGTACTTC.

The chain is built from TRBV18 and TRBJ2-6, with TRBD1 identical over 8 bases. The CDR3 length is 19 residues. V lost 4 bases, J lost 0 bases, and 11 bases stayed unmatched. Germline values: CDR1 KGHSH, CDR2 LQKENI. The CDR3 sequence: CASSRKGTGVSSGANVLTF. CDR3 nucleotide sequence: TGTGCCAGCTCACGGAAGGGGACAGGTGTCTCCTCTGGGGCCAACGTCCTGACTTTC.

This clone was observed a handful of times. J is TRBJ1-5 and V is TRBV7-9; D is possibly TRBD1 (5 bases). Per germline, CDR1 SEHNR and CDR2 FQNEAQ (reference sequence). CDR3 size: 17 residues. V was trimmed by 4 bases and J by 4 bases, leaving 20 bases between them. The CDR3 loop reads CASSWGDGAGRNQPQHF. In DNA form, the CDR3 reads TGTGCCAGCAGCTGGGGGGATGGGGCAGGGAGGAATCAGCCCCAGCATTTT.

This clone turned up a few times. The chain links TRBV6-5 to TRBJ1-4; D might be TRBD1 (5 bases). Germline values: CDR1 MNHEY, CDR2 SVGAGI. Trimming cost V 6 bases and J 7 bases, with 18 bases left between them. The CDR3 length is 15 residues. The CDR3 region is CASRPDSPKGEKLFF. CDR3 nucleotide sequence: TGTGCCAGCAGACCCGACAGCCCGAAGGGTGAAAAACTGTTTTTT.

This clone was recorded a few times. The chain joins TRBV7-9 to TRBJ1-1, with 7 bases lining up with TRBD1. The trim removed 5 bases at V and 1 base at J, leaving 13 bases unmatched. Germline loops: CDR1 SEHNR, CDR2 FQNEAQ (reference sequence). The CDR3 runs to 17 residues. The CDR3 DNA sequence: TGTGCCAGCAGCCGTTCGGGACAGAGAATTTCGAACACTGAAGCTTTCTTT. Translating it yields CASSRSGQRISNTEAFF.

This clone has more than one count but fewer than ten. The chain combines TRBV19 with TRBJ2-1, with TRBD2 identical over 12 bases. With V trimmed by 5 bases and J by 7 bases, 18 bases remained unmatched. From germline, CDR1 is LNHDA and CDR2 SQIVND (reference sequence). This CDR3 region has 19 residues. Here the CDR3 DNA reads TGTGCCAGTAGTCGATGGACCCTAGCGGGAGGGCCGGGTAGGAATGAGCAGTTCTTC. This gives the protein CASSRWTLAGGPGRNEQFF.

This chain joins TRBV6-6 and TRBJ1-2, with D possibly matching TRBD1 (6 bases). The V end was cut by 5 bases, the J end by 8 bases, with 18 bases between. Germline-derived CDR1 and CDR2 are MNHNY and SVGAGI (reference sequence). The CDR3 loop spans 14 amino acids. CDR3 nucleotide sequence: TGTGCCAGCAGTACGCAGACAGGCCTAGGGGGCTACACCTTC. This sequence encodes CASSTQTGLGGYTF.

In this sample, this clone turned up a few times. The V call is TRBV6-1, the J call TRBJ2-5; the match to TRBD2 covers 10 bases. This CDR3 region has 15 residues. CDR1 MNHNS and CDR2 SASEGT come from the germline V gene. J gave up 4 bases and V 8 bases, and 10 bases lay outside the gene matches. The CDR3 is CASRGSGGKAETQYF. Here the CDR3 DNA reads TGTGCCAGCCGGGGTAGCGGGGGGAAGGCAGAGACCCAGTACTTC.

The chain employs TRBV12-5 and TRBJ2-1; no clear D. The CDR3 spans 14 residues. Germline V gene lookup returns CDR1 LGHNT and CDR2 FRNRAP. The V and J ends lost 1 base and 2 bases respectively, with 6 bases between them. CDR3 sequence: CASGLGRTYNEQFF. CDR3 in DNA: TGTGCTAGTGGTTTGGGTCGTACCTACAATGAGCAGTTCTTC.

This clone turned up a few times. This chain uses TRBV7-9 with TRBJ1-5, with 7 nucleotides matching TRBD1. Germline lookup yields CDR1 SEHNR and CDR2 FQNEAQ (reference sequence). CDR3 size: 16 residues. V gave up 1 base and J gave up 0 bases; unmatched junction bases: 3. As DNA, the CDR3 is TGTGCCAGCAGCTTAGGGACAGGAATTAGCAATCAGCCCCAGCATTTT. Protein: CASSLGTGISNQPQHF.

This rearrangement joins TRBV4-1 to TRBJ2-7; the match to TRBD2 covers 7 bases. The V gene's germline CDR1 is MGHRA and CDR2 YSYEKL. V lost 8 bases and J lost 1; bases outside the gene matches: 11. This CDR3 has 15 residues. In nucleotides, the CDR3 is TGCGCCAGCTCACGTATCGGGGGAGGGTCCTACGAGCAGTACTTC. Protein sequence: CASSRIGGGSYEQYF.

The chain links TRBV5-6 to TRBJ1-1; D perhaps matches TRBD1 (6 bases). The CDR3 consists of 12 residues. Germline CDR1 is SGHDT and CDR2 is YYEEEE. V was clipped by 4 bases and J by 10 bases, with 14 bases between them. The CDR3 protein is CASSRQEYGAFF. In DNA form, the CDR3 reads TGTGCCAGCAGCAGACAGGAGTATGGAGCTTTCTTT.

CDR3 in DNA: TGTGCCAGCAGATTACTAGCGGGGGGAGGAGATACGCAGTATTTT. Amino acids: CASRLLAGGGDTQYF. The chain combines TRBV11-2 with TRBJ2-3, with 12 bases that match TRBD2. CDR1 and CDR2 (germline): SGHAT, FQNNGV. This CDR3 comprises 15 residues. J gave up 5 bases and V 6 bases, and 6 bases lay outside the gene matches.

This clone has only a few counts. The DNA of the CDR3 is TGCGCCAGCAGCCCACGACAGGTAACTAACAATCAGCCCCAGCATTTT. This sequence encodes CASSPRQVTNNQPQHF. The rearrangement uses TRBV4-1 and TRBJ1-5; D might be TRBD1 (6 bases). CDR1 and CDR2 from the germline V gene are MGHRA and YSYEKL. Trimming left V 4 bases short and J 3 bases short, with 16 bases between. The CDR3 runs 16 residues.